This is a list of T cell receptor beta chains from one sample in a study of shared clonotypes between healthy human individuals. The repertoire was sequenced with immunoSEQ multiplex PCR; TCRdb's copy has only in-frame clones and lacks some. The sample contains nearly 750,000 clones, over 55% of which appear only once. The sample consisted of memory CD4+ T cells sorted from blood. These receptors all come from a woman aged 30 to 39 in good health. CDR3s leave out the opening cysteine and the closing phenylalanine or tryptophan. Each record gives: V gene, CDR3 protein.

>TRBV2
ASSEREISTDTQY
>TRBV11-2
ASSLGGGQRNTIY
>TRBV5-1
ASSGTSPYEQY
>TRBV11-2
ASSLLQGALNSPLH
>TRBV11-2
ASSPRRTGYGYT
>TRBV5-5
ASSHPGQSSYEQY
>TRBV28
ASSLLVPRTIQY
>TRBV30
AWSVGDNTEAF
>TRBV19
ASSPSGGGRQETQY
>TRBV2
ASRGQGDEQY
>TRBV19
ASSTDRASEQF
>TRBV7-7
ASSAQGAETQY
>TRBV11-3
ASSWGTGGNYEQY
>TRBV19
ASSIRKGPTYGYT
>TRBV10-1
ASQRGKNTGELF
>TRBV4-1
ASSQTPGTPSSGNTIY
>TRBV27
ASSFRQRAYEQY
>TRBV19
ASSISVAGYSNQPQH
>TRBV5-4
ASSLGGPNSYNEQF
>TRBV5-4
ASSRSGAREKLF
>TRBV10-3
AISGAGGPETQY
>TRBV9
ASSFPSTDTQY
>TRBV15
ATSRDQTSYNEQF
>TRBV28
ASIPAGGPYEQY
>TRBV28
ASSFLSGSSYEQY
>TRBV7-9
ASSLGRDSAGTDTQY
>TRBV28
ASSPEVLAGGTQY
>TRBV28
ASSIDRGSPRNQPQH
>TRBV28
ASSLGGVVNEQY
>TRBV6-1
ASSEGGANPYEQY
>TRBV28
ASSLLGGPNYGYT
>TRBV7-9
ASSSPSGRADTQY
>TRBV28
ASSFRGRKDTQY
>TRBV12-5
ASGLGSGNEQF
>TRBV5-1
ASSLEGGRNTEAF
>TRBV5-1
ASSFGREGEKLF